Reported below is one TCR beta chain. Its antigen is undetermined. The record originates from a study of cytomegalovirus exposure and HLA in healthy donors. The primer mix had 60 Vbeta and 13 Jbeta primers. The repertoire was sequenced with immunoSEQ multiplex PCR; TCRdb's copy has only in-frame clones and lacks some. Here the sample spans 120,000 or so clones, 17% being singletons. The study, taken as a whole, reports: In vitro checks showed that a few CMV-associated chains really do target CMV antigens.

Sequencing was done on a sample of PBMCs. The source is a female donor in good health and CMV-seropositive.

The CDR3 spells CASSTWDSYYGYTF. The DNA for the CDR3 is TGTGCCAGTAGTACCTGGGACAGCTACTATGGCTACACCTTC. The chain carries TRBV19 and TRBJ1-2, with TRBD1 identical over 7 bases. In germline, CDR1 is LNHDA, CDR2 SQIVND (reference sequence). The V and J ends lost 4 bases and 3 bases, in that order; junction bases with no gene match: 5. The CDR3 extends over 14 amino acids.